This T cell receptor (beta chain) was profiled in a study of blood T cells in healthy people across ages. PCR was performed a second time for roughly 7 to 11 cycles using a sample-barcoded 5' primer and a J-beta primer mix. A single record per CDR3 protein comes from TCRdb applying MiXCR to the 5' RACE reads. In the table there are 1,500,000 or so distinct CDR3 sequences, approximately 59% of which are singletons. The CDR3 is made up of 12 amino acids. The V end was cut by 2 bases, the J end by 2 bases, with 7 bases between. Germline values: CDR1 SQVTM, CDR2 ANQGSEA. V is TRBV29-1 and J is TRBJ2-7; D may correspond to TRBD1 or TRBD2 (5 bases each). The TCR was taken from a man younger than 30 in good health. The sample taken for sequencing was blood. The DNA of the CDR3 is TGCAGCGTTGAAAGGGACCCCTACGAGCAGTACTTC. Translating it yields CSVERDPYEQYF.